This T cell receptor (beta chain) was documented in a study of blood T cell repertoires in COVID-19. In the study overall: Both acute and convalescent COVID-19 samples were obtained from the United States, Italy and Spain.

In the original workflow: Amplification of reference gene primers was used by the study to estimate nucleated cell counts. Profiling relied on immunoSEQ multiplex PCR, and the TCRdb table lists in-frame clones only, not all of them. Clone size and the V and J calls come from that table; the DNA yielded D and trimming. Here the sample spans 170,000 or so clones, about 86% being singletons. Germline CDR1 reads SGHTA; CDR2 reads FQGNSA. V lost 2 bases, J lost 11 bases, and 21 bases stayed unmatched. This CDR3 is 18 amino acids long. This clone was found once. The TCR sequence derives from a woman in her late teens or twenties who had recovered from COVID-19. This chain joins TRBV7-2 and TRBJ1-1; 9 nucleotides line up with TRBD1. Specimen: peripheral blood. The CDR3 loop is CASSLRWKGPNRGRNAFF. Written as DNA, the CDR3 is TGTGCCAGCAGCTTACGTTGGAAAGGACCAAACAGGGGGCGGAATGCTTTCTTT.